This T cell receptor beta chain was retrieved from a study of blood T cell repertoires in COVID-19. Background on the study: COVID-19 samples, acute and convalescent, were from the United States, Italy and Spain.

Germline V gene data show CDR1 as MNHNS and CDR2 as SASEGT. The CDR3 is 14 amino acids. Trimming shortened V by 2 bases and J by 4 bases, and 11 bases separated the two germline ends. The assay was immunoSEQ multiplex PCR, and TCRdb's table has in-frame clones only and misses some. Altogether under 350,000 clones are present, roughly 85% being singletons, with the ten largest covering around 4%. The chain uses TRBV6-1 and TRBJ1-2, with D possibly TRBD1 on 5 matching bases. This clonotype was obtained from a woman between 40 and 50 years old with acute COVID-19. The sequencing sample was made of PBMCs or T cells enriched from blood (not recorded which). CDR3 DNA: TGTGCCAGCAGTGAAAACGACAGAATCTATGGCTACACCTTC. The encoded protein is CASSENDRIYGYTF.